These 30 T cell receptor beta chains originate from one sample sequenced in a study of cytomegalovirus exposure and HLA in healthy donors. The PCR made use of 60 Vbeta and 13 Jbeta primers. Using immunoSEQ multiplex PCR, the repertoire was profiled, and TCRdb retains in-frame clones only, with some absent. The sample includes approximately 190,000 clones, more than 60% of them seen just once. The sequenced material came from PBMCs. The receptors originated from a woman in her twenties or thirties in good health and CMV-seropositive.

This clone came up once. This chain links TRBV5-4 with TRBJ2-5, with D tentatively TRBD2 (6 bases). This CDR3 spans 13 amino acids. V gave up 4 bases and J gave up 7 bases, with 14 bases separating them. Germline V CDR1 and CDR2: SGHNT, YYREEE (reference sequence). CDR3 amino acids: CASSVPEGATQYF. The DNA for the CDR3 is TGTGCCAGCAGCGTCCCGGAGGGAGCGACCCAGTACTTC.

This CDR3 reads CASSLLGGSTGEQYF. CDR3 bases: TGTGCCAGCAGCTTACTAGGCGGGAGTACTGGCGAGCAGTACTTC. This chain connects TRBV7-9 to TRBJ2-7; TRBD2 matches at 7 bases. The CDR3 is made up of 15 amino acids. Trimming took 2 bases from V and 6 from J; bases not matched to a gene: 10. CDR1 SEHNR and CDR2 FQNEAQ come from the germline V gene (reference sequence).

This chain connects TRBV6-5 to TRBJ2-3; D perhaps matches TRBD2 (6 bases). CDR1 is MNHEY, CDR2 SVGAGI, per germline. V was shortened by 2 bases and J by 6 bases, with 12 bases between the two germline ends. The CDR3 is 14 amino acids. The CDR3 DNA is TGTGCCAGCAGTTACGGGACTCTCAGGGATACGCAGTATTTT. It encodes CASSYGTLRDTQYF.

In this sample, this clone turned up a few times. This sequence joins TRBV7-2 and TRBJ2-7, with 11 bases identical to TRBD2. Looked up from germline, CDR1 is SGHTA and CDR2 is FQGNSA. The CDR3 contains 16 residues. V lost 3 bases and J lost 5; bases outside the gene matches: 9. The chain's CDR3 is CASSLASGGSPNEQYF. The CDR3 nucleotides are TGTGCCAGCAGCTTGGCTAGCGGGGGGTCCCCCAACGAGCAGTACTTC.

The chain couples TRBV19 to TRBJ2-4; D is unclear. Trimming cost V 6 bases and J 0 bases, with 12 bases left between them. The CDR3 totals 15 residues. CDR1 LNHDA and CDR2 SQIVND come from the germline V gene (reference sequence). The DNA of the CDR3 is TGTGCCAGTAGCCCCCGGGTCCTAGCCAAAAACATTCAGTACTTC. Amino acids: CASSPRVLAKNIQYF.

The DNA of the CDR3 is TGTGCCAGCAGCGCGATGGGGGGATACTCTGGAAACACCATATATTTT. Its translation: CASSAMGGYSGNTIYF. The genes are TRBV9 and TRBJ1-3; a possible D gene is TRBD1 (5 bases). CDR1 SGDLS and CDR2 YYNGEE come from the germline V gene. Trimming removed 3 bases at V and 0 bases at J, with 13 bases between. The CDR3 extends over 16 amino acids.

The rearrangement joins TRBV7-2 to TRBJ2-2; TRBD2 aligns across 7 bases. The V segment lost 5 bases and the J segment 5 bases; nucleotides outside the gene matches: 14. The CDR3 totals 17 residues. Germline values: CDR1 SGHTA, CDR2 FQGNSA. The chain's CDR3 is CASSPRLATRGTGELFF. CDR3 nucleotides: TGTGCCAGCAGCCCCCGACTAGCTACTAGGGGAACCGGGGAGCTGTTTTTT.

The chain is built from TRBV9 and TRBJ2-3; D unclear. CDR3 size: 14 residues. Between the trimmed V and J ends, which lost 4 bases and 6 bases, there was a span of 15 bases. The germline CDR1 and CDR2 sequences are SGDLS and YYNGEE. In DNA, the CDR3 is TGTGCCAGCAGCTATACGATCCAGGCGGATACGCAGTATTTT. Protein: CASSYTIQADTQYF.

This chain joins TRBV18 and TRBJ1-5; D is ambiguous. Germline lookup yields CDR1 KGHSH and CDR2 LQKENI. The CDR3 is 15 residues long. V gave up 6 bases and J gave up 0 bases, with 12 bases separating them. CDR3 amino acids: CASSERGYSNQPQHF. The CDR3 region has the DNA TGTGCCAGCTCGGAACGAGGATATAGCAATCAGCCCCAGCATTTT.

CDR3 sequence (DNA): TGTGCCACCGGTTTACTAGCGGGGGACAATGAGCAGTTCTTC. Its protein is CATGLLAGDNEQFF. The V call is TRBV7-2, the J call TRBJ2-1; 11 bases match TRBD2. Germline V lookup: CDR1 SGHTA, CDR2 FQGNSA. J was trimmed by 5 bases and V by 10 bases; bases with no gene match: 7. This CDR3 has 14 residues.

This chain links TRBV10-3 with TRBJ2-2, with 10 bases lining up with TRBD2. This CDR3 is 14 amino acids long. Per the germline V gene, CDR1 is ENHRY and CDR2 is SYGVKD. Unmatched junction bases numbered 1, after V lost 6 bases and J lost 3 bases. CDR3 coding DNA: TGTGCCATCAGGGGGACTAGCGACACCGGGGAGCTGTTTTTT. Translated: CAIRGTSDTGELFF.

This clone appeared once. This chain connects TRBV27 to TRBJ2-5, with 12 bases fitting TRBD2. The CDR3 is 15 amino acids. Germline-derived CDR1 and CDR2 are MNHEY and SMNVEV (reference sequence). V lost 4 bases to trimming and J lost 5 bases; unmatched junction nucleotides: 5. The CDR3 protein is CASSSNLAGGETQYF. DNA for the CDR3: TGTGCCAGCAGTTCCAACCTAGCGGGAGGGGAGACCCAGTACTTC.

This clone occurred once. The chain carries TRBV11-2 and TRBJ1-1; no firm D call. The CDR3 sequence is 12 residues long. The germline CDR1 and CDR2 sequences are SGHAT and FQNNGV. V shed 0 bases and J shed 5 bases, with 4 bases lying between them. The CDR3 spells CASSLERTEAFF. The CDR3 nucleotides read TGTGCCAGCAGCTTAGAGCGGACTGAAGCTTTCTTT.

This chain uses TRBV4-1 with TRBJ2-5; TRBD1 matches at 8 bases. This CDR3 comprises 17 residues. Germline V gene sequence: CDR1 MGHRA, CDR2 YSYEKL. The ends lost 4 bases at V and 4 bases at J; junction bases unmatched: 14. The DNA for the CDR3 is TGCGCCAGCAGCCCGTGGGGGGTTCCCGGACAGGGAGAGACCCAGTACTTC. Translated: CASSPWGVPGQGETQYF.

The V call is TRBV5-1, the J call TRBJ1-5, with 10 bases that match TRBD1. The CDR3 has 15 amino acids. V trimming: 4 bases; J trimming: 7 bases; junction bases outside the gene matches: 8. Germline-derived CDR1 and CDR2 are SGHRS and YFSETQ. CDR3 residues: CASSPDRGGDQPQHF. In DNA form, the CDR3 reads TGCGCCAGCAGCCCGGACAGGGGGGGAGACCAGCCCCAGCATTTT.

This clone was detected a few times. The CDR3 DNA sequence: TGTGCCAGCAGTTTATCTACTCTGCGGGACAGTTTATTAGTGGCCAAAAACATTCAGTACTTC. Amino acids: CASSLSTLRDSLLVAKNIQYF. The chain carries TRBV28 and TRBJ2-4, with TRBD1 as a possible D gene (7 bases). The V gene lost 1 base and the J gene lost 1 base, with 26 bases spanning the gap. Germline V gives CDR1 MDHEN, CDR2 SYDVKM. The CDR3 has 21 residues.

This clone was seen once. The chain combines TRBV29-1 with TRBJ2-7; a possible D gene is TRBD1 (6 bases). The CDR3 loop spans 12 amino acids. The V and J ends lost 2 bases and 5 bases respectively, with 10 bases between them. CDR1 and CDR2 from the germline V gene are SQVTM and ANQGSEA. CDR3 residues: CSVENPGDEQYF. DNA of the CDR3: TGCAGCGTTGAAAACCCAGGGGACGAGCAGTACTTC.

DNA of the CDR3: TGCAGCGCAAGACTAGCGGGAGTTCGGAACGAGCAGTACTTC. Its translation is CSARLAGVRNEQYF. The chain has TRBV29-1 and TRBJ2-7; TRBD2 matches at 12 bases. This CDR3 contains 14 residues. Germline trimming cut 7 bases from V and 5 bases from J; bases unmatched to any gene: 9. Germline CDR1 is SQVTM and CDR2 is ANQGSEA.

J is TRBJ1-1 and V is TRBV11-3; TRBD1 agrees at 11 bases. This CDR3 spans 15 amino acids. Germline values: CDR1 SGHNT, CDR2 YENEEA. Germline trimming cut 1 base from V and 9 bases from J; bases unmatched to any gene: 7. CDR3 bases: TGTGCCAGCAGCTTAGGCGGGACAGGGGGTGAGAAAGCTTTCTTT. It is translated as CASSLGGTGGEKAFF.

The V call is TRBV4-1, the J call TRBJ2-1; 7 nucleotides agree with TRBD2. The V and J ends lost 1 base and 0 bases, in that order; junction bases with no gene match: 3. This CDR3 has 16 amino acids. The germline gives CDR1 MGHRA, CDR2 YSYEKL. The CDR3 reads CASSQARTSSYNEQFF. The DNA of the CDR3 is TGCGCCAGCAGCCAAGCAAGGACTAGCTCCTACAATGAGCAGTTCTTC.

This chain joins TRBV9 and TRBJ2-7; maybe TRBD2 (6 bases). Trimming removed 0 bases at V and 3 bases at J, with 13 bases between. CDR1 is SGDLS and CDR2 is YYNGEE in the germline V gene. This CDR3 comprises 15 residues. The CDR3 loop reads CASSVERLEDYEQYF. CDR3 in DNA: TGTGCCAGCAGCGTAGAGCGACTAGAGGACTACGAGCAGTACTTC.

The chain is built from TRBV27 and TRBJ2-2; the D is unclear. Per the germline V gene, CDR1 is MNHEY and CDR2 is SMNVEV (reference sequence). CDR3 size: 15 residues. The V and J ends lost 7 bases and 4 bases respectively, with 16 bases between them. CDR3 nucleotides: TGTGCCAGCAAACCCAGGATGGGCCTCACCGGGGAGCTGTTTTTT. This sequence encodes CASKPRMGLTGELFF.

The CDR3 loop reads CASRRTGGDGYTF. Here the CDR3 DNA reads TGTGCCAGCAGGCGGACGGGGGGGGATGGCTACACCTTC. The chain carries TRBV4-2 and TRBJ1-2; possibly TRBD1 for D (5 bases). V was trimmed by 6 bases and J by 6 bases, leaving 14 bases between them. Germline V lookup: CDR1 LGHNA, CDR2 YNFKEQ. The CDR3 covers 13 residues.

The chain employs TRBV19 and TRBJ1-1; D not resolved. Trimming removed 3 bases from V and 2 bases from J, with 7 bases in between. The CDR3 totals 13 residues. Germline CDR1 and CDR2: LNHDA and SQIVND (reference sequence). CDR3 nucleotide sequence: TGTGCCAGTAGTATGTTTACTAACACTGAAGCTTTCTTT. The encoded protein is CASSMFTNTEAFF.

In this sample, this clone turned up a few times. The chain links TRBV7-2 to TRBJ1-6; 8 bases fit TRBD1. Germline V gene lookup returns CDR1 SGHTA and CDR2 FQGNSA. With 5 bases clipped from V and 9 bases from J, the junction kept 9 bases outside the gene matches. The CDR3 has 15 residues. The CDR3, as DNA: TGTGCCAGCAGCCCTCGGACAGGGCGGGGTTCACCCCTCCACTTT. The encoded protein is CASSPRTGRGSPLHF.

The CDR3 bases are TGCAGCGTTGACTCGGGTTCCTGGAACATTCAGTACTTC. Translating gives CSVDSGSWNIQYF. The chain links TRBV29-1 to TRBJ2-4; D is ambiguous. The germline V gene encodes CDR1 SQVTM and CDR2 ANQGSEA. Trimming stripped 3 bases from V and 7 bases from J, with 13 bases between. The CDR3 is 13 amino acids.

The V and J genes are TRBV7-3 and TRBJ2-2, with a tentative D call TRBD2 (5 bases). Germline V CDR1 and CDR2: SGHTA, FQGTGA. Trimming removed 3 bases from V and 0 bases from J, with 11 bases in between. The CDR3 runs to 16 residues. The CDR3 DNA reads as TGTGCCAGCAGCTTGAATGGCGGGTCGAACACCGGGGAGCTGTTTTTT. Residues: CASSLNGGSNTGELFF.

The rearrangement links TRBV19 to TRBJ2-2; maybe TRBD1 (6 bases). The CDR3 runs 12 residues. The germline gives CDR1 LNHDA, CDR2 SQIVND (reference sequence). Trimming cost V 4 bases and J 6 bases, with 6 bases left between them. CDR3 DNA sequence: TGTGCCAGTAGTACAGGGGCCGGGGAGCTGTTTTTT. Its protein is CASSTGAGELFF.

This clone appeared once. The chain employs TRBV4-2 and TRBJ2-1, with TRBD2 matching 8 bases. The trim removed 3 bases at V and 10 bases at J, leaving 11 bases unmatched. The CDR3 contains 15 residues. Germline V gene lookup returns CDR1 LGHNA and CDR2 YNFKEQ. CDR3 coding DNA: TGTGCCAGCAGCCAGGAGAGCGGGGGCCTCCGGGAGCAGTTCTTC. Protein: CASSQESGGLREQFF.

This chain links TRBV14 with TRBJ2-1, with D maybe TRBD1 (6 bases). The CDR3 totals 16 residues. Germline CDR1 SGHDN, CDR2 FVKESK. V was shortened by 0 bases and J by 9 bases, with 18 bases between the two germline ends. For the CDR3, the DNA is TGTGCCAGCAGCCAAGATCAGGGGTCCCGGTGGGGTGAGCAGTTCTTC. Protein: CASSQDQGSRWGEQFF.